These 11 T cell receptor beta chains originate from one sample sequenced in a study of T cells in women clearing cervical HPV infection. Method: immunoSEQ multiplex PCR; TCRdb's copy keeps in-frame clones and lacks some. This listing includes over 30,000 clones. Sequencing input: blood buffy coat. These receptors originate from a woman aged 18 to 69 with a cervical HPV16 infection that either progressed to CIN3+ or cleared (not recorded which).

Note on this clone: The CDR3 end lies 3 residues beyond the end of the read and is filled in from the germline J gene. The chain carries TRBV6-2 or TRBV6-3 and TRBJ2-1; 10 nucleotides match TRBD2. V trimming: 6 bases; J trimming: 8 bases; junction bases outside the gene matches: 7. Germline CDR1 MNHEY, CDR2 SVGEGT. The CDR3 is made up of 14 amino acids. The CDR3 DNA, read in part, is TGTGCCAGCAGCGAGCGGGGGGGCCGACATGAG. Translating it yields CASSERGGRHE. The CDR3 in its entirety is CASSERGGRHEQFF.

Concerning this clone itself: The CDR3 end lies 3 residues beyond the end of the read and is filled in from the germline J gene. This chain joins TRBV5-5 and TRBJ1-4; the match to TRBD1 covers 11 bases. Germline loops: CDR1 SGHKS, CDR2 YYEKEE (reference sequence). Germline trimming cut 3 bases from V and 8 bases from J; bases unmatched to any gene: 3. The length of the CDR3 is 14 residues. CDR3 bases read: TGTGCCAGCAGCTGGGACAGGGGGTGGGAAAAA. Translated: CASSWDRGWEK. The CDR3 in its entirety is CASSWDRGWEKLFF.

As regards this clone: The DNA ends 3 residues before the CDR3 does, and the rest of the CDR3 is filled in from the germline J gene. This chain joins TRBV12-3 or TRBV12-4 and TRBJ2-7, with 7 bases fitting TRBD1. CDR3 length: 13 residues. Losses at the gene ends were 2 bases for V and 5 bases for J; bases not matched to a gene: 3. CDR3 amino acids: CASSLTGQDEQYF. The sequenced CDR3 bases are TGTGCCAGCAGTTTAACAGGACAGGACGAG.

Of note for this clone: The CDR3 is cut off 3 residues early in the read; its end comes from the germline J gene. The chain combines TRBV29-1 with TRBJ2-7, with TRBD1 identical over 7 bases. Trimming took 4 bases from V and 2 from J; bases not matched to a gene: 5. The CDR3 is made up of 13 amino acids. Per germline, CDR1 SQVTM and CDR2 ANQGSEA. The CDR3 region is CSVAGQDPYEQYF. The sequenced CDR3 bases are TGCAGCGTTGCAGGACAGGACCCCTACGAG.

Of note for this clone: Its ends do not fully match the called genes, so a read error is possible. CDR3 region: CASSQEEGRGTEAFF. The part of the CDR3 DNA that was read is TGCGCCAGCAGCCAAGAGGAGGGGAGGGGTACTGAA. V and J are TRBV4-2 and TRBJ1-1; D might be TRBD1 (5 bases). The read halts 3 residues ahead of the CDR3 end, with the missing end drawn from the germline J gene. CDR1 and CDR2 from the germline V gene are LGHNA and YNFKEQ. The CDR3 is 15 amino acids.

The DNA read from the CDR3 is TGTGCCAGCAGCTTAACAGGAGGACCGGGAAACATT. Amino acids: CASSLTGGPGNI. The whole CDR3 is CASSLTGGPGNIQYF. J is TRBJ2-4 and V is TRBV7-2; D is possibly TRBD1 or TRBD2 (5 bases each). The read ends 3 residues early relative to the CDR3; the germline J gene fills the gap. The V end was cut by 2 bases, the J end by 6 bases, with 14 bases between. CDR1 and CDR2 from the germline V gene are SGHTA and FQGNSA. The CDR3 length is 15 residues. The whole variable domain, remainder taken from reference TRBV7-2 and TRBJ2-4, is GAGVSQSPSNKVTEKGKDVELRCDPISGHTALYWYRQSLGQGLEFLIYFQGNSAPDKSGLPSDRFSAERTGGSVSTLTIQRTQQEDSAVYLCASSLTGGPGNIQYFGAGTRLSVL.

Note on this clone: The read finishes 3 residues shy of the CDR3 end, and the germline J gene is used to complete it. This sequence joins TRBV7-2 and TRBJ1-4; unclear D gene. The CDR3 is made up of 15 amino acids. Deletions cut 5 bases from V and 2 bases from J, with 12 bases between. Germline V gives CDR1 SGHTA, CDR2 FQGNSA. The covered CDR3 bases are TGTGCCAGCAGCCGTCGCACTGCGACTAATGAAAAA. This sequence encodes CASSRRTATNEK. The full-length CDR3 reads as CASSRRTATNEKLFF.

A note on this clone: The read halts 3 residues ahead of the CDR3 end, with the missing end drawn from the germline J gene. The chain couples TRBV23-1 to TRBJ2-3; TRBD2 aligns across 12 bases. TRBV23-1 is an ORF, with its function uncertain. The CDR3 loop spans 21 amino acids. V lost 0 bases and J lost 6; bases outside the gene matches: 19. The CDR3 reads CASSQSPHASGRAPGGDTQYF. Incomplete CDR3 DNA: TGCGCCAGCAGTCAATCCCCTCATGCTAGCGGGAGGGCTCCGGGAGGGGATACG.

Worth noting for this clone: The read finishes 3 residues shy of the CDR3 end, and the germline J gene is used to complete it. Other DNA sequences within the sample encode an identical CDR3. The chain combines TRBV7-2 with TRBJ1-2; 7 nucleotides match TRBD1. V lost 5 bases, J lost 5 bases, and 2 bases stayed unmatched. This CDR3 region has 12 residues. Germline CDR1 and CDR2: SGHTA and FQGNSA. CDR3 protein: CASSPQGYGYTF. The covered CDR3 bases are TGTGCCAGCAGCCCACAGGGGTATGGC.

Concerning this clone itself: Read sequence stops 3 residues before the CDR3 end, and the germline J gene provides the missing end. The chain joins TRBV6-2 or TRBV6-3 to TRBJ1-1; TRBD1 is a possible D gene (5 bases). CDR1 is MNHEY and CDR2 is SVGEGT in the germline V gene. Trimming took off 0 bases at V and 5 bases at J, with 13 bases between the two ends. This CDR3 is 15 amino acids long. Here the CDR3 reads CASSYSTWGVTEAFF. The CDR3 bases that were read are TGTGCCAGCAGTTACTCTACGTGGGGCGTTACTGAA.

As regards this clone: The read ends 3 residues early relative to the CDR3; the germline J gene fills the gap. The V call is TRBV5-1, the J call TRBJ1-1; 7 bases align to TRBD1. The CDR3 length is 14 residues. Germline V gene data show CDR1 as SGHRS and CDR2 as YFSETQ. V shed 5 bases and J 4 bases; nucleotides not matched to a gene: 8. CDR3 DNA (partial): TGCGCCAGCAGTTATACAGGGGAGGGCACTGAA. This gives the protein CASSYTGEGTE. The full CDR3 sequence reads CASSYTGEGTEAFF.